These 26 T cell receptor beta chains originate from one sample sequenced in a study of shared clonotypes between healthy human individuals. Assay used: immunoSEQ multiplex PCR; TCRdb lists only in-frame clones, some missing. The repertoire holds about 450,000 clones, with around 79% as singletons. Sequencing was done on a sample of PBMCs. The receptors shown here come from a woman aged 40 to 50 in good health. Some clones in this sample may be carry-over from other donors' samples.

This clone was detected a few times. The V and J genes are TRBV10-3 and TRBJ1-1; D may be TRBD1 (6 bases). V lost 5 bases, J lost 1 base, and 20 bases lay in between. Germline V gives CDR1 ENHRY, CDR2 SYGVKD. The CDR3 runs 17 residues. The CDR3 loop reads CAISSQGYNFGNTEAFF. The CDR3 DNA sequence: TGTGCCATCAGTTCTCAGGGGTACAATTTCGGGAACACTGAAGCTTTCTTT.

This rearrangement joins TRBV7-9 to TRBJ1-3; tentatively, D is TRBD1 (6 bases). The CDR3 is made up of 15 amino acids. The ends were cut back, 5 bases at V and 2 bases at J, with 13 bases in the middle. Germline-derived CDR1 and CDR2 are SEHNR and FQNEAQ (reference sequence). For the CDR3, the DNA is TGTGCCAGCAGCGATAACAGGGCCGCTGGAAACACCATATATTTT. Amino acid sequence: CASSDNRAAGNTIYF.

This clone was counted many times. This chain uses TRBV7-9 with TRBJ2-7; a possible D gene is TRBD2 (6 bases). CDR1 and CDR2 (germline): SEHNR, FQNEAQ (reference sequence). Trimming removed 4 bases at V and 0 bases at J, with 13 bases between. The CDR3 loop spans 15 amino acids. The CDR3 DNA sequence: TGTGCCAGCAGCTCATTTACTAGCCTCTCCTACGAGCAGTACTTC. It yields the protein CASSSFTSLSYEQYF.

V usage is TRBV10-3 and J usage is TRBJ1-5; 12 bases match TRBD1. Germline lookup yields CDR1 ENHRY and CDR2 SYGVKD. Losses at the gene ends were 2 bases for V and 0 bases for J; bases not matched to a gene: 8. The CDR3 is 19 amino acids. In DNA, the CDR3 is TGTGCCATCAGTGAGGGGACAGGGGGCTTTTACGATAGCAATCAGCCCCAGCATTTT. It translates to CAISEGTGGFYDSNQPQHF.

The chain uses TRBV2 and TRBJ2-5; 7 nucleotides line up with TRBD2. The CDR3 has 15 amino acids. Looked up from germline, CDR1 is SNHLY and CDR2 is FYNNEI. The junction had 8 bases not matched to a gene; V was cut back by 5 bases and J by 2 bases. CDR3 protein: CASSLLADGQETQYF. The CDR3 DNA follows: TGTGCCAGCAGTTTGCTAGCGGATGGGCAAGAGACCCAGTACTTC.

The chain couples TRBV5-4 to TRBJ1-3; D uncertain. CDR1 and CDR2 from the germline V gene are SGHNT and YYREEE (reference sequence). Deletions cut 4 bases from V and 0 bases from J, with 11 bases between. This CDR3 is built from 15 residues. CDR3 coding DNA: TGTGCCAGCAGCCCTCTCCCAAACTCTGGAAACACCATATATTTT. Residues: CASSPLPNSGNTIYF.

V is TRBV7-6 and J is TRBJ1-2; D unclear. The germline V and J ends were trimmed by 5 bases and 4 bases, with 14 bases remaining between them. Germline V lookup: CDR1 SGHVS, CDR2 FNYEAQ. The length of the CDR3 is 14 residues. This chain's CDR3 is CASSPTPGSYGYTF. CDR3 nucleotides: TGTGCCAGCAGCCCGACCCCGGGTAGCTATGGCTACACCTTC.

This clone was seen just once. CDR3 bases: TGTGCCAGCAGGGGGCCCGTTGGGACAACCAAAAACATTCAGTACTTC. Residues: CASRGPVGTTKNIQYF. This rearrangement joins TRBV2 to TRBJ2-4; D perhaps matches TRBD1 (6 bases). The CDR3 is 16 amino acids. The V and J ends lost 6 bases and 2 bases respectively, with 17 bases between them. Germline values: CDR1 SNHLY, CDR2 FYNNEI. The whole variable domain, filled in from reference TRBV2 and TRBJ2-4, reads EPEVTQTPSHQVTQMGQEVILRCVPISNHLYFYWYRQILGQKVEFLVSFYNNEISEKSEIFDDQFSVERPDGSNFTLKIRSTKLEDSAMYFCASRGPVGTTKNIQYFGAGTRLSVL.

The CDR3 region is CASSVGGHSYEQYF. CDR3 nucleotides: TGTGCCAGCAGCGTAGGAGGACACTCCTACGAGCAGTACTTC. The V call is TRBV9, the J call TRBJ2-7; tentative D call: TRBD1 (5 bases). The CDR3 covers 14 residues. V shed 0 bases and J shed 0 bases, with 7 bases lying between them. Germline V gene lookup returns CDR1 SGDLS and CDR2 YYNGEE.

The genes are TRBV19 and TRBJ1-1; D might be TRBD1 (5 bases). Germline V gene data show CDR1 as LNHDA and CDR2 as SQIVND (reference sequence). This CDR3 is built from 16 residues. Trimming took 3 bases from V and 4 from J, leaving 18 bases between them. As DNA, the CDR3 is TGTGCCAGTAGTATCGGCCTCAGGGTATCTGGCACTGAAGCTTTCTTT. It encodes CASSIGLRVSGTEAFF.

The gene calls are TRBV7-2 and TRBJ2-3, with 13 positions matching TRBD2. CDR3 size: 16 residues. J lost 3 bases, V lost 5 bases, and 5 bases had no gene match. CDR1 and CDR2 (germline): SGHTA, FQGNSA. DNA of the CDR3: TGTGCCAGCAGCACTGGACTAGCGGGAGCTACAGATACGCAGTATTTT. It is translated as CASSTGLAGATDTQYF.

The chain links TRBV5-1 to TRBJ2-2; no reliable D call. The CDR3 covers 16 residues. CDR1 and CDR2 (germline): SGHRS, YFSETQ. With 1 base removed from V and 1 base from J, the gap between germline ends came to 11 bases. CDR3 coding DNA: TGCGCCAGCAGCTTGTATTCCAGCTTGAACACCGGGGAGCTGTTTTTT. The encoded protein is CASSLYSSLNTGELFF.

V usage is TRBV6-6 and J usage is TRBJ1-1; tentatively, D is TRBD1 (5 bases). Trimming cost V 7 bases and J 0 bases, with 15 bases left between them. Germline V gene sequence: CDR1 MNHNY, CDR2 SVGAGI (reference sequence). The CDR3 length is 15 residues. CDR3 residues: CASTGGRWMNTEAFF. CDR3 bases: TGTGCCAGCACGGGGGGTCGGTGGATGAACACTGAAGCTTTCTTT.

This chain uses TRBV18 with TRBJ2-5; the match to TRBD1 covers 8 bases. V shed 1 base and J 2 bases; nucleotides not matched to a gene: 6. CDR1 and CDR2 (germline): KGHSH, LQKENI. The CDR3 has 16 amino acids. CDR3 nucleotides: TGTGCCAGCTCACCACTCGGGACAGGACCACAAGAGACCCAGTACTTC. Its translation is CASSPLGTGPQETQYF.

In nucleotides, the CDR3 is TGTGCCACCTCAACGGACAGGACCTTCTATCAGCCCCAGCATTTT. Its protein is CATSTDRTFYQPQHF. This rearrangement joins TRBV19 to TRBJ1-5, with 7 positions matching TRBD1. Germline V CDR1 and CDR2: LNHDA, SQIVND (reference sequence). V dropped 10 bases and J dropped 5; count of bases not matched to a gene: 14. The CDR3 has 15 residues.

The sample holds a few counts of this clone. The J gene is TRBJ2-4, the V gene TRBV19, with TRBD1 matching over 8 bases. J lost 6 bases, V lost 2 bases, and 15 bases had no gene match. The CDR3 length is 18 residues. The germline CDR1 and CDR2 sequences are LNHDA and SQIVND (reference sequence). The CDR3 sequence: CASSILNLGQGAGNIQYF. DNA for the CDR3: TGTGCCAGTAGTATACTCAACCTAGGACAGGGCGCGGGAAACATTCAGTACTTC.

This rearrangement joins TRBV29-1 to TRBJ1-2; no definite D call. Germline loops: CDR1 SQVTM, CDR2 ANQGSEA. The germline V and J ends were trimmed by 3 bases and 4 bases, with 9 bases remaining between them. The CDR3 loop spans 12 amino acids. CDR3 amino acids: CSVDPGIYGYTF. The CDR3 bases are TGCAGCGTTGATCCGGGAATCTATGGCTACACCTTC.

This clone has a count of ten or more. In the same sample, other DNA sequences code for this CDR3. V gene TRBV15 combines with J gene TRBJ1-1; a weak D match, TRBD1 (5 bases). This CDR3 is built from 12 residues. Trimming left V 5 bases short and J 3 bases short, with 7 bases between. CDR1 and CDR2 from the germline V gene are LNHNV and YYDKDF (reference sequence). CDR3 sequence (DNA): TGTGCCACCAGCCGGGGGTACACTGAAGCTTTCTTT. Translation gives CATSRGYTEAFF.

This rearrangement joins TRBV4-1 to TRBJ2-3; 7 nucleotides align to TRBD2. V trimming: 0 bases; J trimming: 4 bases; junction bases outside the gene matches: 19. This CDR3 region has 20 residues. CDR1 and CDR2 from the germline V gene are MGHRA and YSYEKL. CDR3 sequence: CASSQDLGGLVYLRSDTQYF. CDR3 bases: TGCGCCAGCAGCCAAGATCTAGGCGGACTAGTCTACCTGCGGTCAGATACGCAGTATTTT.

This chain links TRBV5-4 with TRBJ2-1; the D is unclear. Germline V gives CDR1 SGHNT, CDR2 YYREEE (reference sequence). Trimming took off 0 bases at V and 4 bases at J, with 11 bases between the two ends. The CDR3 sequence is 15 residues long. The CDR3 sequence: CASSLGGVTYNEQFF. The CDR3 DNA is TGTGCCAGCAGCTTGGGTGGAGTGACATACAATGAGCAGTTCTTC.

This sequence joins TRBV12-1 and TRBJ1-1; the table's D call of TRBD1 was not tested on the DNA. TRBV12-1 constitutes a pseudogene. CDR3 length: 12 amino acids. CDR3 sequence (DNA): TGTGCCCCCGTCCCGGGACAGGGTGAAGCTTTCTTT. This translates into CAPVPGQGEAFF.

The chain has TRBV6-6 and TRBJ1-3; 11 nucleotides match TRBD1. Germline-derived CDR1 and CDR2 are MNHNY and SVGAGI (reference sequence). V shed 6 bases and J 4 bases; nucleotides not matched to a gene: 5. The CDR3 has 15 residues. Here the CDR3 reads CASRDRGRRGNTIYF. In nucleotides, the CDR3 is TGTGCCAGCAGGGACAGGGGGCGTCGAGGAAACACCATATATTTT.

This clone has at least ten counts. Other DNA sequences within the sample encode an identical CDR3. V gene TRBV11-2 combines with J gene TRBJ2-1; a weak D match, TRBD1 (5 bases). Germline V gene sequence: CDR1 SGHAT, CDR2 FQNNGV. The CDR3 extends over 14 amino acids. Trimming stripped 1 base from V and 5 bases from J, with 9 bases between. The CDR3 loop reads CASSLGGLDNEQFF. CDR3 nucleotides: TGTGCCAGCAGCTTAGGGGGCTTAGACAATGAGCAGTTCTTC.

The J gene is TRBJ1-1, the V gene TRBV30; 9 bases are shared with TRBD1. Looked up from germline, CDR1 is GTSNPN and CDR2 is SVGIG (reference sequence). The CDR3 spans 15 residues. Trimming cost V 1 base and J 0 bases; bases outside gene matches: 3. The CDR3 spells CAWSGGTGLNTEAFF. CDR3 bases: TGTGCCTGGAGTGGGGGGACAGGGTTGAACACTGAAGCTTTCTTT.

Remarks on this clone: A far bigger clonotype differs at one base, so this is likely a read error. This rearrangement joins TRBV4-2 to TRBJ1-2, with a weak D call TRBD1 (5 bases). Germline V CDR1 and CDR2: LGHNA, YNFKEQ. The V gene lost 7 bases and the J gene lost 4 bases, with 25 bases spanning the gap. This CDR3 region has 17 residues. CDR3 loop: CASNPGSGREYGYGYTF. The CDR3 DNA sequence: TGTGCCAGCAACCCAGGGTCGGGCAGGGAGTACGGCTATGGCTACACCTTC.

V gene TRBV11-2 combines with J gene TRBJ2-7, with a possible D match to TRBD1 (6 bases). Per the germline V gene, CDR1 is SGHAT and CDR2 is FQNNGV. The CDR3 is made up of 15 amino acids. Trimming removed 1 base from V and 4 bases from J, with 14 bases in between. The CDR3 bases are TGTGCCAGCAGCTTAGCCCCACAGGGAACTTACGAGCAGTACTTC. Translated: CASSLAPQGTYEQYF.